This is a list of T cell receptor beta chains from one sample in a study of blood T cell repertoires in COVID-19. Using immunoSEQ multiplex PCR, the repertoire was profiled, and TCRdb retains in-frame clones only, with some absent. Here the sample spans roughly 52,000 clones, about 83% being singletons. What was sequenced was peripheral blood. Source of these receptors: a woman aged 80 or older with acute or convalescent COVID-19. The CDR3 runs from the conserved cysteine through the conserved F or W. The order of the fields is CDR3 DNA, CDR3 protein, V gene, clone size, D gene, J gene. A D gene is named only where the DNA matches it firmly. The size field is filled for only some rows; it gives once, few, many or a size class.

DNA: TGTGCCATCAGTGAACAGAACTACGAGCAGTACTTC; CDR3: CAISEQNYEQYF; V: TRBV10-3; size: NA; D: NA; J: TRBJ2-7
DNA: TGCGCCAGCAGCATAGACAGGGGAGGAACTGAAGCTTTCTTT; CDR3: CASSIDRGGTEAFF; V: TRBV5-1; size: NA; D: TRBD1; J: TRBJ1-1
DNA: TGTGCCAGCAGCCCTCAGGGCAGGGGGAATGAAAAACTGTTTTTT; CDR3: CASSPQGRGNEKLFF; V: TRBV9; size: NA; D: TRBD1; J: TRBJ1-4
DNA: TGTGCCAGCGCGGCAGGGGGAGGCAATCAGCCCCAGCATTTT; CDR3: CASAAGGGNQPQHF; V: TRBV7-9; size: NA; D: TRBD1; J: TRBJ1-5
DNA: TGTGCCAGCAGTACGACGGAGAACTATGGCTACACCTTC; CDR3: CASSTTENYGYTF; V: TRBV2; size: NA; D: NA; J: TRBJ1-2
DNA: TGTGCCAGCAGCGTCGGGGTGTACACAGATACGCAGTATTTT; CDR3: CASSVGVYTDTQYF; V: TRBV9; size: NA; D: NA; J: TRBJ2-3
DNA: TGTGCCAGCAGCCTAACCGCGGGAGGGATTAAGAACACTGAAGCTTTCTTT; CDR3: CASSLTAGGIKNTEAFF; V: TRBV7-9; size: once; D: NA; J: TRBJ1-1
DNA: TGCGCCAGCAGCTTGAACAGGGGGGCCAAAAACATTCAGTACTTC; CDR3: CASSLNRGAKNIQYF; V: TRBV5-1; size: NA; D: TRBD1; J: TRBJ2-4
DNA: TGTGCCAGCAGCCTCGCAGCGGGAGGTGCAGATACGCAGTATTTT; CDR3: CASSLAAGGADTQYF; V: TRBV14; size: few; D: TRBD2; J: TRBJ2-3
DNA: TGTGCCAGCAGTTTATCCTTAGGCAGAGGTTACAATGAGCAGTTCTTC; CDR3: CASSLSLGRGYNEQFF; V: TRBV28; size: NA; D: NA; J: TRBJ2-1
DNA: TGTGCCAGCAGCTTGGGAGGCAGGGTCGTCACCGGGGAGCTGTTTTTT; CDR3: CASSLGGRVVTGELFF; V: TRBV5-5; size: few; D: NA; J: TRBJ2-2
DNA: TGTGCCAGCAGTTATAATCGCAGGGCTAATCAGCCCCAGCATTTT; CDR3: CASSYNRRANQPQHF; V: TRBV6-6; size: NA; D: NA; J: TRBJ1-5
DNA: TGTGCCAGTAGTATCGGTTCTGGAAACACCATATATTTT; CDR3: CASSIGSGNTIYF; V: TRBV19; size: NA; D: NA; J: TRBJ1-3
DNA: TGTGCTAGCAGTTCTAGCGGGAGTTTGGCGGATACGCAGTATTTT; CDR3: CASSSSGSLADTQYF; V: TRBV7-7; size: NA; D: TRBD2; J: TRBJ2-3
DNA: TGTGCCAGCAGCCATCACGGGGGAATAGAATCACCCCTCCACTTT; CDR3: CASSHHGGIESPLHF; V: TRBV3-1/TRBV3-2; size: NA; D: NA; J: TRBJ1-6
DNA: TGTGCCATCAGTTTTGACAGCTATGGCTACACCTTC; CDR3: CAISFDSYGYTF; V: TRBV10-3; size: NA; D: NA; J: TRBJ1-2
DNA: TGTGCCAGCAGTCGGGACAGGGCCTACGAGCAGTACTTC; CDR3: CASSRDRAYEQYF; V: TRBV11-1; size: NA; D: TRBD1; J: TRBJ2-7
DNA: TGTGCCAGTGGAACGACGGGACAGGGAAAAGATACGCAGTATTTT; CDR3: CASGTTGQGKDTQYF; V: TRBV19; size: NA; D: TRBD1; J: TRBJ2-3
DNA: TGTGCCAGCAGTGAAGCGGGGGGATCAGATACGCAGTATTTT; CDR3: CASSEAGGSDTQYF; V: TRBV6-4; size: NA; D: TRBD2; J: TRBJ2-3
DNA: TGTGCCAGCAGCCCCGGACTGCAGTTCTCATATGGCTACACCTTC; CDR3: CASSPGLQFSYGYTF; V: TRBV7-2; size: NA; D: NA; J: TRBJ1-2
DNA: TGCAGCGTCCTAGGACTAGCGGGGGGTTACAATGAGCAGTTCTTC; CDR3: CSVLGLAGGYNEQFF; V: TRBV29-1; size: NA; D: TRBD2; J: TRBJ2-1
DNA: TGTGCCAGCAGCGTAGGGACAGGGGGCGCCGGCTTACAGAATGAGCAGTTCTTC; CDR3: CASSVGTGGAGLQNEQFF; V: TRBV9; size: NA; D: TRBD1; J: TRBJ2-1
DNA: TGCGCCAGCAGCTTAACAGGATCCATGAACACTGAAGCTTTCTTT; CDR3: CASSLTGSMNTEAFF; V: TRBV5-1; size: NA; D: NA; J: TRBJ1-1
DNA: TGTGCCAGTACCACGACTATGGCGGGAGACACAGATACGCAGTATTTT; CDR3: CASTTTMAGDTDTQYF; V: TRBV19; size: NA; D: TRBD2; J: TRBJ2-3
DNA: TGTGCCAGCTCACGAAACGACAGGGTTGGGGCCAACGTCCTGACTTTC; CDR3: CASSRNDRVGANVLTF; V: TRBV18; size: NA; D: TRBD1; J: TRBJ2-6
DNA: TGCGCCAGCAGCTTCACAGGGTTGAGCTCCTACGAGCAGTACTTC; CDR3: CASSFTGLSSYEQYF; V: TRBV5-1; size: NA; D: NA; J: TRBJ2-7
DNA: TGTGCCAGCAGCCAAGCAGGGGGCCGTGGAAACACCATATATTTT; CDR3: CASSQAGGRGNTIYF; V: TRBV3-1/TRBV3-2; size: NA; D: TRBD1; J: TRBJ1-3
DNA: TGTGCCAGCTCACTCACGGGGATTTCCCGAAACACCATATATTTT; CDR3: CASSLTGISRNTIYF; V: TRBV18; size: once; D: NA; J: TRBJ1-3
DNA: TGTGCCAGCAGCTTAGCATCTCAGGGGGATGGGGGCTACACCTTC; CDR3: CASSLASQGDGGYTF; V: TRBV7-9; size: NA; D: TRBD1; J: TRBJ1-2
DNA: TGTGCCAGCAGCCCCTTGGTTGGCGGTGTTTCCGAGCAGTACTTC; CDR3: CASSPLVGGVSEQYF; V: TRBV14; size: NA; D: NA; J: TRBJ2-7
DNA: TGTGCCACCAGCGCCCCGACAGGGAGCTCTGGAAACACCATATATTTT; CDR3: CATSAPTGSSGNTIYF; V: TRBV15; size: NA; D: TRBD1; J: TRBJ1-3
DNA: TGTGCCAGCAGCTCGACTAGCGGGAGTACCGGGGAGCTGTTTTTT; CDR3: CASSSTSGSTGELFF; V: TRBV7-3; size: NA; D: TRBD2; J: TRBJ2-2
DNA: TGTGCCAGCAGCCAAGGTTTCGGGACAGATGAAGCTTTCTTT; CDR3: CASSQGFGTDEAFF; V: TRBV14; size: few; D: TRBD1; J: TRBJ1-1
DNA: TGTGCCAGCAGTTTTCAGGGGGCGAGTGAAAAACTGTTTTTT; CDR3: CASSFQGASEKLFF; V: TRBV2; size: NA; D: TRBD1; J: TRBJ1-4
DNA: TGTGCCAGCAGTGCGACTAGCATCAATGAGCAGTTCTTC; CDR3: CASSATSINEQFF; V: TRBV9; size: once; D: TRBD2; J: TRBJ2-1
DNA: TGTGCCAGCAGCCAAGATAGGGCTAGCGGGGGCGAGACCCAGTACTTC; CDR3: CASSQDRASGGETQYF; V: TRBV4-2; size: NA; D: TRBD2; J: TRBJ2-5
DNA: TGCGCCAGCAGCTCCTCGGGGGGCGGGTATGAAAAACTGTTTTTT; CDR3: CASSSSGGGYEKLFF; V: TRBV5-1; size: NA; D: NA; J: TRBJ1-4
DNA: TGCGCCAGCAGCCGCAATAACGGAGCTAATTCACCCCTCCACTTT; CDR3: CASSRNNGANSPLHF; V: TRBV5-1; size: once; D: NA; J: TRBJ1-6
DNA: TGTGCCAGCAGTTTGACAGCTTCCTATGGCTACACCTTC; CDR3: CASSLTASYGYTF; V: TRBV27; size: NA; D: NA; J: TRBJ1-2
DNA: TGTGCTAGCAGGCCACTAGCGGGAGGGCCGGGTGAGCAGTTCTTC; CDR3: CASRPLAGGPGEQFF; V: TRBV7-7; size: NA; D: TRBD2; J: TRBJ2-1
DNA: TGTGCCATCACAGGGGATTCTTTTGCCTACGAGCAGTACTTC; CDR3: CAITGDSFAYEQYF; V: TRBV10-3; size: NA; D: NA; J: TRBJ2-7